This entry lists 28 T cell receptor beta chains sequenced from one sample in a study of response to subunit inactivated influenza vaccine. TCRdb fed the RT-PCR reads into MiXCR, producing one record per CDR3 protein. The data hold under 850,000 distinct CDR3 sequences, with 18% observed a single time. Sequencing was performed on PBMCs from blood, taken approximately 5 days after vaccination. All receptors come from a man aged 45-65 years who received an inactivated influenza vaccine.

This clonotype appeared many times. The V call is TRBV4-1, the J call TRBJ2-2; 10 positions match TRBD1. The trim removed 4 bases at V and 7 bases at J, leaving 6 bases unmatched. This CDR3 has 15 amino acids. Germline loops: CDR1 MGHRA, CDR2 YSYEKL. For the CDR3, the DNA is TGCGCCAGCAGCCCACGACAGGGGGCGGACGGGGAGCTGTTTTTT. Translation gives CASSPRQGADGELFF.

This clonotype was counted between two and nine times. CDR3 nucleotide sequence: TGTGCCATCAGTGCTGGACAGGGAACTGGAAACACCATATATTTT. It encodes CAISAGQGTGNTIYF. The chain employs TRBV10-3 and TRBJ1-3, with 8 bases matching TRBD1. The CDR3 runs 15 residues. J lost 2 bases, V lost 4 bases, and 4 bases had no gene match. The germline V gene encodes CDR1 ENHRY and CDR2 SYGVKD.

This clonotype was seen repeatedly, ten times or more. The J gene is TRBJ2-7, the V gene TRBV6-5; 12 nucleotides agree with TRBD2. Looked up from germline, CDR1 is MNHEY and CDR2 is SVGAGI. This CDR3 contains 17 residues. The trim removed 4 bases at V and 0 bases at J, leaving 7 bases unmatched. CDR3 loop: CASSSGTSGPSSYEQYF. DNA for the CDR3: TGTGCCAGCAGTTCGGGGACTAGCGGGCCGAGCTCCTACGAGCAGTACTTC.

This sequence joins TRBV7-3 and TRBJ2-2; 9 nucleotides align to TRBD1. The J segment lost 6 bases and the V segment lost 3 bases, leaving 8 bases of the junction unmatched. Germline V gene sequence: CDR1 SGHTA, CDR2 FQGTGA. This CDR3 contains 16 residues. CDR3 sequence: CASSFSQGAIPGELFF. The CDR3 nucleotides read TGTGCCAGCAGCTTTTCACAGGGGGCGATACCCGGGGAGCTGTTTTTT.

This clonotype was found a few times. J is TRBJ1-1 and V is TRBV7-2; no clear D gene. The V and J ends lost 5 bases and 0 bases respectively, with 16 bases between them. CDR3 length equals 16 residues. Germline V gives CDR1 SGHTA, CDR2 FQGNSA. CDR3 sequence: CASSPRLGRMNTEAFF. CDR3 nucleotides: TGTGCCAGCAGCCCCCGCCTCGGACGGATGAACACTGAAGCTTTCTTT.

The rearrangement uses TRBV14 and TRBJ2-7; 7 positions agree with TRBD2. Germline V gives CDR1 SGHDN, CDR2 FVKESK. The CDR3 has 15 residues. Germline trimming cut 5 bases from V and 4 bases from J; bases unmatched to any gene: 11. The chain's CDR3 is CASSRASGTHYEQYF. The CDR3 nucleotides are TGTGCCAGCAGCAGAGCTAGCGGTACTCATTACGAGCAGTACTTC.

The V gene is TRBV6-5, the J gene TRBJ2-3, with 9 bases fitting TRBD2. This CDR3 contains 18 residues. Germline V gene sequence: CDR1 MNHEY, CDR2 SVGAGI. J gave up 1 base and V 1 base, and 9 bases lay outside the gene matches. As DNA, the CDR3 is TGTGCCAGCAGTTACTTTGAGGCTAGCGGGGCGTGCACAGATACGCAGTATTTT. It yields the protein CASSYFEASGACTDTQYF.

A few counts support this clonotype. The V call is TRBV10-3, the J call TRBJ2-1; 10 nucleotides agree with TRBD2. There are 13 residues in the CDR3. The trim removed 8 bases at V and 8 bases at J, leaving 6 bases unmatched. In germline, CDR1 is ENHRY, CDR2 SYGVKD. CDR3 nucleotides: TGTGCCATCCTAGCGGGAGTAGGCCATGAGCAGTTCTTC. Amino acids: CAILAGVGHEQFF.

This clonotype was found many times. CDR3 sequence reads: CASSFTGVDEQYF. In DNA, the CDR3 is TGTGCCAGCAGTTTTACGGGAGTCGACGAGCAGTACTTC. V and J are TRBV12-3 or TRBV12-4 and TRBJ2-7; maybe TRBD2 (6 bases). The CDR3 runs 13 residues. V shed 3 bases and J shed 5 bases, with 11 bases lying between them.

This clonotype came up a few times. The rearrangement joins TRBV6-6 to TRBJ1-2; 10 nucleotides match TRBD1. V lost 6 bases to trimming and J lost 7 bases; unmatched junction nucleotides: 5. The CDR3 contains 13 residues. Per the germline V gene, CDR1 is MNHNY and CDR2 is SVGAGI (reference sequence). The CDR3 here is CASSRDRGLGYTF. The CDR3 DNA sequence: TGTGCCAGCAGCCGAGACAGGGGGCTTGGCTACACCTTC.

The V and J genes are TRBV20-1 and TRBJ2-1; D is undetermined. V was clipped by 5 bases and J by 10 bases, with 18 bases between them. This CDR3 comprises 13 residues. CDR1 is DFQATT and CDR2 is SNEGSKA in the germline V gene (reference sequence). As DNA, the CDR3 is TGCAGTGCTGCAATAAGGACGTCAGGAGAGCAGTTCTTC. Residues: CSAAIRTSGEQFF.

In regard to this clonotype: One junction end disagrees with the germline gene, perhaps due to a read error. The chain carries TRBV11-2 and TRBJ2-3; D may correspond to TRBD1 or TRBD2 (5 bases each). From germline, CDR1 is SGHAT and CDR2 FQNNGV. The CDR3 has 17 amino acids. For the CDR3, the DNA is TGTGCCTGCAGCTTTTCCCACGGGGCCCTTAGCACAGATACGCAGTATTTT. It translates to CACSFSHGALSTDTQYF.

This clonotype was seen more than once but under ten times. The V gene is TRBV20-1, the J gene TRBJ1-1; no definite D call. Trimming removed 5 bases at V and 10 bases at J, with 11 bases between. The length of the CDR3 is 10 residues. Germline V CDR1 and CDR2: DFQATT, SNEGSKA (reference sequence). CDR3 nucleotides: TGCAGTGCTGACCCCATGAGAGCTTTCTTT. Its protein product is CSADPMRAFF.

The chain uses TRBV6-2 or TRBV6-3 and TRBJ1-5, with no clear D. The CDR3 covers 14 residues. Trimming left V 0 bases short and J 1 base short, with 4 bases between. The germline V gene has CDR1 MNHEY and CDR2 SVGEGT. Here the CDR3 reads CASSYSQSNQPQHF. DNA for the CDR3: TGTGCCAGCAGTTACTCCCAGAGCAATCAGCCCCAGCATTTT.

The genes are TRBV12-3 or TRBV12-4 and TRBJ2-7; 9 bases map to TRBD2. V shed 6 bases and J 0 bases; nucleotides not matched to a gene: 21. The CDR3 runs 20 residues. CDR3 region: CASSLGPTSGRSRSSYEQYF. DNA of the CDR3: TGTGCCAGCAGCCTCGGGCCTACTAGCGGGCGAAGTAGAAGCTCCTACGAGCAGTACTTC.

The J gene is TRBJ2-1, the V gene TRBV5-1, with 9 bases that match TRBD2. The junction had 8 bases not matched to a gene; V was cut back by 2 bases and J by 5 bases. Germline V gene sequence: CDR1 SGHRS, CDR2 YFSETQ. The length of the CDR3 is 16 residues. Here the CDR3 reads CASSLPGLAINNEQFF. DNA for the CDR3: TGCGCCAGCAGCTTACCGGGACTAGCAATTAACAATGAGCAGTTCTTC.

The chain links TRBV30 to TRBJ1-3; TRBD1 matches 7 bases. V was pared by 2 bases and J by 0 bases, with 4 bases of the junction left unmatched. Germline loops: CDR1 GTSNPN, CDR2 SVGIG (reference sequence). The CDR3 has 15 residues. CDR3 nucleotides: TGTGCCTGGAGTCGGGACAGCCACTCTGGAAACACCATATATTTT. Translated, it gives CAWSRDSHSGNTIYF.

This clonotype was detected a few times. The rearrangement links TRBV21-1 to TRBJ2-1; TRBD1 is taken as the D call from the table, unchecked against the DNA. TRBV21-1 is a documented pseudogene. This CDR3 has 16 amino acids. The CDR3 here is CASSKAQTGGIDEQFF. Here the CDR3 DNA reads TGTGCCAGCAGCAAAGCCCAGACAGGGGGCATTGATGAGCAGTTCTTC.

The V and J genes are TRBV9 and TRBJ2-1; a weak D match, TRBD2 (6 bases). Germline V CDR1 and CDR2: SGDLS, YYNGEE. This CDR3 spans 15 amino acids. Deletions cut 2 bases from V and 7 bases from J, with 16 bases between. The CDR3 nucleotides read TGTGCCAGCAGCGTGGGGGGAGCTCCCAGGAATGAGCAGTTCTTC. Translating gives CASSVGGAPRNEQFF. Full variable domain (remainder filled in from reference TRBV9 and TRBJ2-1): DSGVTQTPKHLITATGQRVTLRCSPRSGDLSVYWYQQSLDQGLQFLIQYYNGEERAKGNILERFSAQQFPDLHSELNLSSLELGDSALYFCASSVGGAPRNEQFFGPGTRLTVL.

The chain links TRBV2 to TRBJ2-3, with 8 nucleotides matching TRBD1. V was pared by 6 bases and J by 11 bases, with 4 bases of the junction left unmatched. This CDR3 is built from 11 residues. The germline V gene encodes CDR1 SNHLY and CDR2 FYNNEI. This chain's CDR3 is CASSQGARQYF. The CDR3 nucleotides read TGTGCCAGCAGCCAGGGGGCGAGGCAGTATTTT.

This clonotype showed up just a few times. The chain has TRBV7-6 and TRBJ2-1; D not certain. V was trimmed by 2 bases and J by 3 bases, leaving 14 bases between them. CDR3 length: 16 residues. Germline V CDR1 and CDR2: SGHVS, FNYEAQ. This CDR3 is CASSLSSVPNYNEQFF. The CDR3 region has the DNA TGTGCCAGCAGCTTATCGTCCGTACCCAACTACAATGAGCAGTTCTTC.

The gene calls are TRBV28 and TRBJ2-7; 11 bases are shared with TRBD1. Germline V gene sequence: CDR1 MDHEN, CDR2 SYDVKM. V lost 6 bases to trimming and J lost 3 bases; unmatched junction nucleotides: 7. The CDR3 sequence is 15 residues long. CDR3: CASRSQGTGGYEQYF. Here the CDR3 DNA reads TGTGCCAGCAGATCGCAAGGGACAGGGGGCTACGAGCAGTACTTC.

This chain joins TRBV9 and TRBJ2-5; perhaps TRBD2 as D (6 bases). Germline-derived CDR1 and CDR2 are SGDLS and YYNGEE. V was trimmed by 0 bases and J by 0 bases, leaving 9 bases between them. This CDR3 comprises 15 residues. The CDR3 DNA reads as TGTGCCAGCAGCGTAGATGGGGGGAACCAAGAGACCCAGTACTTC. Translated, it gives CASSVDGGNQETQYF. Looking up the rest from reference TRBV9 and TRBJ2-5 gives the full variable domain: DSGVTQTPKHLITATGQRVTLRCSPRSGDLSVYWYQQSLDQGLQFLIQYYNGEERAKGNILERFSAQQFPDLHSELNLSSLELGDSALYFCASSVDGGNQETQYFGPGTRLLVL.

The V and J genes are TRBV20-1 and TRBJ2-7; no clear D gene. The V gene's germline CDR1 is DFQATT and CDR2 SNEGSKA (reference sequence). CDR3 length: 14 amino acids. The ends were cut back, 3 bases at V and 2 bases at J, with 14 bases in the middle. The DNA for the CDR3 is TGCAGTGCTAGTTATCCCCACCCCCCCTACGAGCAGTACTTC. Translation: CSASYPHPPYEQYF.

The genes are TRBV20-1 and TRBJ2-3; perhaps TRBD2 as D (6 bases). The V end was cut by 0 bases, the J end by 1 base, with 8 bases between. CDR1 and CDR2 (germline): DFQATT, SNEGSKA (reference sequence). CDR3 length equals 14 residues. The CDR3 sequence is CSARDASGTDTQYF. CDR3 coding DNA: TGCAGTGCTAGAGACGCTAGCGGCACAGATACGCAGTATTTT.

This clonotype was seen a few times. The chain is built from TRBV4-2 and TRBJ2-7; 9 bases align to TRBD2. Germline V gives CDR1 LGHNA, CDR2 YNFKEQ. The length of the CDR3 is 16 residues. V shed 4 bases, J shed 3 bases, and the junction held 10 bases outside the gene matches. CDR3 DNA sequence: TGTGCCAGCAGCCCGCGGGGACTAGCCCTCTACTACGAGCAGTACTTC. Translated, it gives CASSPRGLALYYEQYF.

The chain is built from TRBV3-1 and TRBJ2-5, with 12 bases identical to TRBD1. The CDR3 runs to 17 residues. Germline-derived CDR1 and CDR2 are LGHDT and YNNKEL (reference sequence). V was pared by 0 bases and J by 6 bases, with 8 bases of the junction left unmatched. The CDR3 DNA is TGTGCCAGCAGCCAAGAAACCGGGACAGGGGGCATCAAGACCCAGTACTTC. This gives the protein CASSQETGTGGIKTQYF.

This clonotype occurred a few times. The chain has TRBV25-1 and TRBJ2-4; D remains ambiguous. The CDR3 loop spans 15 amino acids. Trimming removed 0 bases from V and 1 base from J, with 7 bases in between. Germline V gene data show CDR1 as MGHDK and CDR2 as SYGVNS. The DNA of the CDR3 is TGTGCCAGCAGTGAATATCAAAGGGCCAAAAACATTCAGTACTTC. This encodes CASSEYQRAKNIQYF.